This is a list of T cell receptor beta chains from one sample in a study of cytomegalovirus exposure and HLA in healthy donors. Clones were sequenced by immunoSEQ multiplex PCR, and TCRdb holds only the in-frame ones, with some missing. The table has under 150,000 clones, around 77% seen once; the top ten hold more than 0.95%. The specimen was PBMCs. These TCRs come from a man aged 45-65 years in good health and CMV-seronegative. Both conserved end residues are part of each CDR3. D genes are given only for firm matches. Size values are once, few and many counts, or a class for expanded clones, and some rows have none.

-	-	TRBV5-1	TRBJ2-7	CASSFDYGEQYF	TGCGCCAGCAGCTTCGACTACGGCGAGCAGTACTTC
-	TRBD2	TRBV28	TRBJ2-7	CASRYSGLTGYEQYF	TGTGCCAGCAGATATAGCGGGCTCACCGGCTACGAGCAGTACTTC
-	-	TRBV19	TRBJ2-3	CATKSGPSTDTQYF	TGTGCCACCAAAAGCGGACCTAGCACAGATACGCAGTATTTT
-	TRBD2	TRBV6-1	TRBJ2-3	CASSEAGGPSDTQYF	TGTGCCAGCAGTGAAGCGGGAGGGCCATCAGATACGCAGTATTTT
-	TRBD1	TRBV12-5	TRBJ1-5	CASGLPAWPRGNYSNQPQHF	TGTGCTAGTGGTTTGCCCGCCTGGCCCAGGGGGAATTATAGCAATCAGCCCCAGCATTTT
-	TRBD2	TRBV4-3	TRBJ2-3	CASSQDGGAGGADTQYF	TGCGCCAGCAGCCAAGATGGAGGAGCGGGAGGCGCAGATACGCAGTATTTT
-	TRBD2	TRBV25-1	TRBJ2-1	CASTRENEQFF	TGTGCCAGCACGCGGGAGAATGAGCAGTTCTTC
once	TRBD1	TRBV7-9	TRBJ1-2	CASSLAGQFYGYTF	TGTGCCAGCAGCTTAGCGGGACAGTTTTATGGCTACACCTTC
once	TRBD1	TRBV6-6	TRBJ2-4	CASRAGGQDKNIQYF	TGTGCCAGCAGGGCAGGGGGCCAAGACAAAAACATTCAGTACTTC
-	-	TRBV10-3	TRBJ2-7	CAISESRQINEQYF	TGTGCCATCAGTGAGTCGAGACAGATAAACGAGCAGTACTTC
-	TRBD1	TRBV6-1	TRBJ2-7	CASSAAGTGGLYEQYF	TGTGCCAGCAGTGCCGCCGGGACAGGGGGCCTCTACGAGCAGTACTTC
-	TRBD1	TRBV7-2	TRBJ1-5	CASSLTGQGISPQHF	TGTGCCAGCAGCTTGACGGGACAGGGGATATCGCCCCAGCATTTT
-	-	TRBV19	TRBJ2-1	CASSKEGATYNEQFF	TGTGCCAGTAGTAAGGAGGGAGCTACCTACAATGAGCAGTTCTTC
-	TRBD2	TRBV2	TRBJ2-1	CASKPSLSLGGLAGRHEQFF	TGTGCCAGCAAGCCCTCGCTTTCCCTAGGTGGACTAGCGGGACGGCATGAGCAGTTCTTC
-	-	TRBV29-1	TRBJ1-1	CSVVQGSTEAFF	TGCAGCGTCGTCCAGGGTAGCACTGAAGCTTTCTTT
-	TRBD1	TRBV5-1	TRBJ2-3	CASSNGQGAPTDTQYF	TGCGCCAGCAGCAACGGACAGGGGGCCCCCACAGATACGCAGTATTTT
-	-	TRBV7-8	TRBJ1-1	CASSFPGTGDTEAFF	TGTGCCAGCAGCTTCCCCGGGACTGGGGACACTGAAGCTTTCTTT
-	-	TRBV5-1	TRBJ2-1	CASSLAGGTYNEQFF	TGCGCCAGCAGCTTGGCCGGCGGGACCTACAATGAGCAGTTCTTC
-	TRBD1	TRBV5-5	TRBJ2-7	CASSVDRAVGEQYF	TGTGCCAGCAGCGTAGACAGGGCGGTCGGCGAGCAGTACTTC
-	-	TRBV19	TRBJ1-5	CASRSGGYNQPQHF	TGTGCCAGTAGATCCGGAGGCTACAATCAGCCCCAGCATTTT
-	TRBD1	TRBV6-6	TRBJ2-1	CASRFQQGPINEQFF	TGTGCCAGCAGATTTCAACAGGGGCCTATCAATGAGCAGTTCTTC
-	-	TRBV11-2	TRBJ2-1	CASSLSSQGMYEQFF	TGTGCCAGCAGCTTAAGTAGCCAGGGTATGTATGAGCAGTTCTTC
few	TRBD1	TRBV9	TRBJ2-1	CASSVVDRDRDEQFF	TGTGCCAGCAGCGTAGTAGACCGGGACAGGGATGAGCAGTTCTTC
-	-	TRBV5-4	TRBJ1-2	CASSPRESGPYGYTF	TGTGCCAGCAGCCCCCGGGAGTCCGGACCGTATGGCTACACCTTC
-	TRBD2	TRBV6-6	TRBJ2-3	CASSLLAGADTQYF	TGTGCCAGCAGTTTATTAGCGGGAGCGGATACGCAGTATTTT
-	-	TRBV9	TRBJ1-5	CASSTTGQRQPQHF	TGTGCCAGCAGCACCACGGGACAACGTCAGCCCCAGCATTTT
-	TRBD1	TRBV15	TRBJ1-4	CATSRRPGTANEKLFF	TGTGCCACCAGCAGACGCCCCGGGACAGCTAATGAAAAACTGTTTTTT
-	-	TRBV19	TRBJ1-1	CASSRSRVAEAFF	TGTGCCAGTAGCCGGAGCAGGGTAGCTGAAGCTTTCTTT
-	-	TRBV11-2	TRBJ2-7	CANSLALRMLYEQYF	TGTGCCAACAGCTTAGCATTGAGGATGCTCTACGAGCAGTACTTC
-	-	TRBV28	TRBJ1-4	CASSLREKLFF	TGTGCCAGCAGTTTGCGTGAAAAACTGTTTTTT
-	TRBD1	TRBV28	TRBJ1-5	CASSQGQGWYQPQHF	TGTGCCAGCAGCCAAGGACAGGGCTGGTATCAGCCCCAGCATTTT
-	-	TRBV9	TRBJ1-4	CASSVAGGRGEKLFF	TGTGCCAGCAGCGTAGCGGGGGGGCGAGGTGAAAAACTGTTTTTT
-	-	TRBV6-1	TRBJ2-3	CASRELGHAQYF	TGTGCCAGCAGGGAACTCGGTCATGCGCAGTATTTT
-	TRBD2	TRBV5-1	TRBJ2-1	CASSWGSGAGGNEQFF	TGCGCCAGCAGCTGGGGGTCCGGAGCGGGAGGAAATGAGCAGTTCTTC
-	-	TRBV5-4	TRBJ2-1	CASSSGLEYNEQFF	TGTGCCAGCAGTTCGGGACTGGAATACAATGAGCAGTTCTTC
-	TRBD2	TRBV28	TRBJ2-3	CASSSAGGTSGSPDTQYF	TGTGCCAGCAGCTCGGCGGGGGGGACTAGCGGGAGTCCAGATACGCAGTATTTT
-	TRBD1	TRBV14	TRBJ1-2	CASSQAPPGTGVGYTF	TGTGCCAGCAGCCAAGCACCCCCAGGGACAGGGGTGGGCTACACCTTC
few	-	TRBV10-3	TRBJ2-3	CAIASVAGTTDTQYF	TGTGCCATCGCAAGTGTGGCGGGCACCACAGATACGCAGTATTTT
-	-	TRBV7-9	TRBJ2-5	CASSQARGTETQYF	TGTGCCAGCAGTCAGGCTAGGGGAACAGAGACCCAGTACTTC
once	-	TRBV27	TRBJ2-2	CASFGEGVSGELFF	TGTGCCAGCTTTGGGGAGGGGGTATCCGGGGAGCTGTTTTTT
-	TRBD1	TRBV11-1	TRBJ1-2	CASSAPGGGYGYTF	TGTGCCAGCAGCGCCCCAGGGGGTGGCTATGGCTACACCTTC
-	-	TRBV28	TRBJ1-4	CASSFSRDEKLFF	TGTGCCAGCAGTTTTTCAAGAGATGAAAAACTGTTTTTT
-	TRBD2	TRBV27	TRBJ2-1	CASSLWASGTTQRDNEQFF	TGTGCCAGCAGTTTATGGGCTAGCGGGACGACACAGCGGGACAATGAGCAGTTCTTC
-	TRBD1	TRBV28	TRBJ1-5	CATRGTGTKGLSAQPQHF	TGTGCCACCCGAGGGACAGGGACCAAGGGCCTTAGTGCTCAGCCCCAGCATTTT
-	-	TRBV7-2	TRBJ2-7	CASSLLGDVKYEQYF	TGTGCCAGCAGCTTATTAGGAGATGTGAAATACGAGCAGTACTTC
-	TRBD1	TRBV5-1	TRBJ2-7	CASRLGQGVEQYF	TGCGCCAGCAGGTTGGGACAGGGGGTCGAGCAGTACTTC
-	-	TRBV5-8	TRBJ2-5	CASSLGLLSLETQYF	TGTGCCAGCAGCTTAGGACTGTTATCTTTGGAGACCCAGTACTTC
-	-	TRBV19	TRBJ2-7	CATQGQAGSYEQYF	TGTGCCACCCAGGGGCAGGCCGGTTCCTACGAGCAGTACTTC
-	-	TRBV6-6	TRBJ2-1	CASSYSERNEQFF	TGTGCCAGCAGTTACTCAGAGAGGAATGAGCAGTTCTTC
-	-	TRBV7-2	TRBJ2-6	CASSLDYGANVLTF	TGTGCCAGCAGCTTAGATTATGGGGCCAACGTCCTGACTTTC
few	TRBD2	TRBV5-4	TRBJ2-2	CASRLAVDGELFF	TGTGCCAGCAGACTAGCGGTCGACGGGGAGCTGTTTTTT
-	TRBD1	TRBV28	TRBJ2-5	CASSFDGARGETQYF	TGTGCCAGCAGTTTCGACGGGGCCAGGGGGGAGACCCAGTACTTC